What follows are 32 T cell receptor beta chains derived from one specimen sequenced in a study of post-analysis software for immune sequencing data. General observations from the study: The five TRBV segments detected at higher frequency in patients than in controls included TRBV5-6, TRBV5-1 and TRBV20-1.

The authors incorporated unique molecular identifiers into the TCR beta cDNA libraries. In TCRdb, the PCR reads were re-called with MiXCR into one record per CDR3 protein. This repertoire shows hundreds of thousands of distinct CDR3 sequences, roughly two fifths found once; its top ten account for over 1.5%. Their recognized antigens are unknown. The sample consisted of blood. These receptors all come from a girl under 18 with multiple sclerosis.

The gene calls are TRBV12-3 or TRBV12-4 and TRBJ2-3; TRBD1 might be the D (5 bases). CDR3 length: 14 amino acids. V was cut by 5 bases and J by 2 bases, with 11 bases left in between. The CDR3 protein is CASSKSTDTDTQYF. The DNA for the CDR3 is TGTGCCAGCAGTAAATCGACAGACACAGATACGCAGTATTTT.

In its sample, this clonotype was seen a few times. This chain links TRBV6-6 with TRBJ2-1; 8 bases map to TRBD1. The CDR3 loop spans 16 amino acids. CDR1 and CDR2 (germline): MNHNY, SVGAGI (reference sequence). Unmatched junction bases numbered 6, after V lost 2 bases and J lost 3 bases. The CDR3 sequence: CASSYIRDRSYNEQFF. CDR3 nucleotides: TGTGCCAGCAGTTACATCCGGGACAGGAGCTACAATGAGCAGTTCTTC.

This clonotype showed up just once. The genes are TRBV7-6 and TRBJ2-5; 7 nucleotides line up with TRBD2. Unmatched junction bases numbered 6, after V lost 0 bases and J lost 2 bases. This CDR3 comprises 16 residues. CDR1 and CDR2 from the germline V gene are SGHVS and FNYEAQ. The chain's CDR3 is CASSLAGGPAQETQYF. CDR3 sequence (DNA): TGTGCCAGCAGCTTAGCGGGAGGGCCCGCACAAGAGACCCAGTACTTC.

The chain is built from TRBV9 and TRBJ2-7, with TRBD1 matching 9 bases. V was clipped by 4 bases and J by 4 bases; unmatched bases: 6. CDR3 size: 14 residues. Germline CDR1 and CDR2: SGDLS and YYNGEE. The CDR3 reads CASSRDRVNYEQYF. CDR3 bases: TGTGCCAGCAGCCGGGACAGGGTGAATTACGAGCAGTACTTC. Full variable domain (remainder filled in from reference TRBV9 and TRBJ2-7): DSGVTQTPKHLITATGQRVTLRCSPRSGDLSVYWYQQSLDQGLQFLIQYYNGEERAKGNILERFSAQQFPDLHSELNLSSLELGDSALYFCASSRDRVNYEQYFGPGTRLTVT.

This chain links TRBV6-4 with TRBJ2-7; D is undetermined. Germline CDR1 reads MRHNA; CDR2 reads SNTAGT. This CDR3 is built from 14 residues. The V and J ends lost 2 bases and 2 bases respectively, with 10 bases between them. The CDR3, as DNA: TGTGCCAGCAGTGACGATATTATTACCTACGAGCAGTACTTC. Translation gives CASSDDIITYEQYF.

The rearrangement links TRBV12-3 or TRBV12-4 to TRBJ2-5; 11 nucleotides match TRBD2. The length of the CDR3 is 16 residues. Unmatched junction bases numbered 7, after V lost 3 bases and J lost 4 bases. The CDR3 reads CASSFGRLAGGETQYF. The CDR3 bases are TGTGCCAGCAGTTTCGGAAGGCTAGCGGGGGGAGAGACCCAGTACTTC.

About this clonotype: Sequence at one end of the junction differs from germline and may be a read error. The chain combines TRBV18 with TRBJ2-7; D is perhaps TRBD1 (5 bases). CDR1 is KGHSH and CDR2 is LQKENI in the germline V gene. This CDR3 contains 15 residues. The CDR3 DNA is TGTGCCACCTCATCGCTGACAGAGAGAGTCTACGAGCAGTACTTC. This encodes CATSSLTERVYEQYF.

The chain uses TRBV5-1 and TRBJ2-6; TRBD1 aligns across 8 bases. The CDR3 loop spans 17 amino acids. Germline V lookup: CDR1 SGHRS, CDR2 YFSETQ. V was clipped by 5 bases and J by 1 base; unmatched bases: 8. The CDR3 DNA is TGCGCCAGCAGGTATGGACAGGGAGGTTCTGGGGCCAACGTCCTGACTTTC. Amino acids: CASRYGQGGSGANVLTF.

The chain couples TRBV2 to TRBJ1-2; D is unclear. Between the trimmed V and J ends, which lost 7 bases and 6 bases, there was a span of 15 bases. There are 13 residues in the CDR3. Per germline, CDR1 SNHLY and CDR2 FYNNEI. CDR3 sequence (DNA): TGTGCCAGCACCCCGGCCTATCGCGATGGCTACACCTTC. It codes for CASTPAYRDGYTF.

This clonotype was observed a handful of times. This chain links TRBV6-5 with TRBJ2-7; 8 positions match TRBD1. Germline CDR1 MNHEY, CDR2 SVGAGI. V lost 6 bases to trimming and J lost 4 bases; unmatched junction nucleotides: 8. The CDR3 spans 14 residues. DNA of the CDR3: TGTGCCAGCAGCAGCGGACAGGGAATGTACGAGCAGTACTTC. Its translation is CASSSGQGMYEQYF.

The CDR3, as DNA: TGCAGTGCTAGAGATAGCGCGGGCCCCCCTTACGAGCAGTACTTC. This gives the protein CSARDSAGPPYEQYF. This chain links TRBV20-1 with TRBJ2-7, with D possibly TRBD2 on 5 matching bases. Germline assignment: CDR1 DFQATT and CDR2 SNEGSKA (reference sequence). Trimming left V 0 bases short and J 4 bases short, with 16 bases between. This CDR3 contains 15 residues.

The chain has TRBV2 and TRBJ2-3; D remains ambiguous. CDR3 size: 15 residues. CDR1 and CDR2 from the germline V gene are SNHLY and FYNNEI. V shed 5 bases and J shed 5 bases, with 17 bases lying between them. This CDR3 reads CASSSTRAPGDTQYF. CDR3 in DNA: TGTGCCAGCAGTTCCACAAGAGCCCCGGGAGATACGCAGTATTTT.

This chain connects TRBV28 to TRBJ1-2, with TRBD1 matching over 9 bases. J lost 8 bases, V lost 3 bases, and 13 bases had no gene match. This CDR3 region has 16 residues. CDR1 and CDR2 (germline): MDHEN, SYDVKM. This CDR3 is CASSFIPHRGQGGYTF. The CDR3 DNA sequence: TGTGCCAGCAGTTTTATCCCCCACAGGGGGCAAGGAGGCTACACCTTC.

This clonotype has more than one count but fewer than ten. At one end, the junction sequence differs from germline, possibly due to a read error. The chain has TRBV20-1 and TRBJ2-4; 8 nucleotides agree with TRBD1. Germline CDR1 reads DFQATT; CDR2 reads SNEGSKA (reference sequence). The CDR3 consists of 14 residues. In DNA form, the CDR3 reads TGCAGTGCTCCTACTCCGGACAGGGTGGGCATTCAGGACTTC. Residues: CSAPTPDRVGIQDF.

This chain connects TRBV5-1 to TRBJ1-2; 7 positions match TRBD1. The length of the CDR3 is 16 residues. Germline V lookup: CDR1 SGHRS, CDR2 YFSETQ. J lost 2 bases, V lost 3 bases, and 10 bases had no gene match. The DNA of the CDR3 is TGCGCCAGCAGCTGGGGGCCGGACAGGACAAACTATGGCTACACCTTC. Protein product: CASSWGPDRTNYGYTF. Filled out from reference TRBV5-1 and TRBJ1-2, the complete variable domain reads KAGVTQTPRYLIKTRGQQVTLSCSPISGHRSVSWYQQTPGQGLQFLFEYFSETQRNKGNFPGRFSGRQFSNSRSEMNVSTLELGDSALYLCASSWGPDRTNYGYTFGSGTRLTVV.

CDR3 DNA sequence: TGCGCCAGCAGACCCGACAGCAATCAGCCCCAGCATTTT. Protein product: CASRPDSNQPQHF. V is TRBV5-1 and J is TRBJ1-5; D gene uncertain. CDR3 length: 13 residues. The V end was cut by 5 bases, the J end by 1 base, with 7 bases between. Germline V gene lookup returns CDR1 SGHRS and CDR2 YFSETQ.

This clonotype showed up many times. The rearrangement uses TRBV12-3 or TRBV12-4 and TRBJ2-5; TRBD2 matches 14 bases. CDR3 length equals 15 residues. V shed 4 bases and J 4 bases; nucleotides not matched to a gene: 2. For the CDR3, the DNA is TGTGCCAGCAGTTCCGGACTAGCGGGGGGAGAGACCCAGTACTTC. Translated, it gives CASSSGLAGGETQYF.

This clonotype was detected only a few times. CDR3 bases: TGTGCCAGCAGTCCTCCGGGACTAGCGTACTCCTACGAGCAGTACTTC. As protein: CASSPPGLAYSYEQYF. V usage is TRBV12-3 or TRBV12-4 and J usage is TRBJ2-7, with TRBD2 identical over 10 bases. The CDR3 runs to 16 residues. V lost 5 bases and J lost 0; bases outside the gene matches: 7.

The chain recombines TRBV11-2 with TRBJ2-3; TRBD2 matches at 7 bases. Germline CDR1 SGHAT, CDR2 FQNNGV. CDR3 size: 17 residues. The junction had 16 bases not matched to a gene; V was cut back by 6 bases and J by 4 bases. The CDR3 DNA sequence: TGTGCCAGCAGGTTCCCCTGGGGCGGGAGAGGGGCAGATACGCAGTATTTT. This encodes CASRFPWGGRGADTQYF.

The chain has TRBV15 and TRBJ2-5, with D perhaps matching TRBD1 (7 bases). CDR1 is LNHNV and CDR2 is YYDKDF in the germline V gene (reference sequence). V lost 1 base, J lost 11 bases, and 20 bases lay in between. The CDR3 loop spans 15 amino acids. The CDR3 loop is CATSRAFRGTEQQYF. The CDR3 bases are TGTGCCACCAGCAGAGCTTTTCGCGGGACAGAGCAGCAGTACTTC.

CDR3 coding DNA: TGTGCCAGCAGCCCGCGACTAGCGGGGGCCCTTCGGAGGGAGACCCAGTACTTC. It specifies CASSPRLAGALRRETQYF. The J gene is TRBJ2-7, the V gene TRBV3-1; 12 bases match TRBD2. The J call may be incorrect, as the DNA end agrees better with TRBJ2-5. This CDR3 spans 18 amino acids. Germline loops: CDR1 LGHDT, CDR2 YNNKEL (reference sequence).

The chain has TRBV7-3 and TRBJ2-1; 11 positions agree with TRBD2. This CDR3 contains 16 residues. Germline V gene lookup returns CDR1 SGHTA and CDR2 FQGTGA. V trimming: 5 bases; J trimming: 2 bases; junction bases outside the gene matches: 5. CDR3 amino acids: CASSLRSGGAYNEQFF. The CDR3 DNA reads as TGTGCCAGCAGCCTCCGTAGCGGGGGGGCCTACAATGAGCAGTTCTTC.

The V gene is TRBV5-1, the J gene TRBJ2-3; no firm D call. The CDR3 contains 11 residues. CDR1 SGHRS and CDR2 YFSETQ come from the germline V gene. Trimming left V 6 bases short and J 6 bases short, with 8 bases between. DNA for the CDR3: TGCGCCAGCAACCTCTTCGATACGCAGTATTTT. It encodes CASNLFDTQYF.

V gene TRBV9 combines with J gene TRBJ2-1, with no clear D. The germline V and J ends were trimmed by 1 base and 3 bases, with 8 bases remaining between them. From germline, CDR1 is SGDLS and CDR2 YYNGEE. The CDR3 sequence is 14 residues long. DNA for the CDR3: TGTGCCAGCAGCGTATGGGCTAACTACAATGAGCAGTTCTTC. Translating gives CASSVWANYNEQFF.

V gene TRBV7-2 combines with J gene TRBJ2-3; D is perhaps TRBD1 or TRBD2 (5 bases each). The germline gives CDR1 SGHTA, CDR2 FQGNSA. V lost 3 bases, J lost 7 bases, and 11 bases lay in between. This CDR3 is 13 amino acids long. DNA for the CDR3: TGTGCCAGCAGCTTTGGCGAGGGGTATACGCAGTATTTT. Translating gives CASSFGEGYTQYF.

This sequence joins TRBV20-1 and TRBJ1-4; no firm D call. The CDR3 has 13 amino acids. Looked up from germline, CDR1 is DFQATT and CDR2 is SNEGSKA (reference sequence). The ends were cut back, 5 bases at V and 8 bases at J, with 15 bases in the middle. CDR3 sequence: CSAPDRLNEKLFF. CDR3 sequence (DNA): TGCAGTGCTCCGGACCGTCTTAACGAAAAACTGTTTTTT.

This rearrangement joins TRBV20-1 to TRBJ2-1, with TRBD1 matching over 7 bases. Trimming cost V 6 bases and J 4 bases; bases outside gene matches: 6. Germline values: CDR1 DFQATT, CDR2 SNEGSKA (reference sequence). The CDR3 contains 13 residues. The CDR3 protein is CSAHRDSYNEQFF. The DNA for the CDR3 is TGCAGTGCGCACCGGGACAGTTACAATGAGCAGTTCTTC.

This clonotype has a handful of counts. The gene calls are TRBV12-3 or TRBV12-4 and TRBJ2-1; possibly TRBD1 for D (5 bases). V was trimmed by 3 bases and J by 8 bases, leaving 11 bases between them. CDR3 length equals 13 residues. CDR3 sequence: CASSLVGADEQFF. For the CDR3, the DNA is TGTGCCAGCAGTTTGGTAGGGGCAGATGAGCAGTTCTTC.

This clonotype was seen only once. The rearrangement links TRBV12-3 or TRBV12-4 to TRBJ2-7, with D uncertain. This CDR3 is built from 12 residues. Trimming shortened V by 8 bases and J by 1 base, and 9 bases separated the two germline ends. CDR3: CASAVGSYEQYF. The CDR3 DNA reads TGTGCCAGCGCCGTCGGTTCCTACGAGCAGTACTTC.

In its sample, this clonotype was seen a few times. A read error is possible here, since a much larger clone lies one base away. The chain employs TRBV13 and TRBJ2-1; the D is unclear. Trimming shortened V by 6 bases and J by 1 base, and 1 base separated the two germline ends. From germline, CDR1 is PRHDT and CDR2 FYEKMQ (reference sequence). The CDR3 contains 11 residues. CDR3 region: CASRSYNEQFF. CDR3 bases: TGTGCCAGCAGATCCTACAATGAGCAGTTCTTC.

The chain combines TRBV12-3 or TRBV12-4 with TRBJ2-5; 10 nucleotides agree with TRBD2. The CDR3 spans 14 residues. The J segment lost 5 bases and the V segment lost 8 bases, leaving 8 bases of the junction unmatched. CDR3 amino acids: CASRKASGSETQYF. CDR3 coding DNA: TGTGCCAGCCGAAAGGCTAGCGGGAGTGAGACCCAGTACTTC.

The V call is TRBV6-1, the J call TRBJ2-1, with D possibly being TRBD2 (6 bases). Germline lookup yields CDR1 MNHNS and CDR2 SASEGT. This CDR3 region has 13 residues. Trimming stripped 9 bases from V and 8 bases from J, with 17 bases between. Here the CDR3 reads CARRVGGADEQFF. CDR3 sequence (DNA): TGTGCCAGGAGGGTAGGCGGGGCGGATGAGCAGTTCTTC.